This is a list of T cell receptor beta chains from one sample in a study of blood T cell repertoires in COVID-19. Repertoires were generated with immunoSEQ multiplex PCR, while TCRdb's copy carries only in-frame clones and drops some. Altogether roughly 250,000 clones are present, around four fifths being singletons, with the ten largest covering around 8.1%. The sequenced sample consisted of peripheral blood. Receptors were obtained from a man aged 35-49 years with active or convalescent COVID-19. Both conserved end residues are part of each CDR3. Fields, in order: V gene, J gene, D gene, clone size, CDR3 DNA, CDR3 protein. The D gene is left open where the match is weak. Size tells how often a clone was seen (once, few, many) or the class of an expanded clone, and some rows leave it out.

TRBV5-8	TRBJ2-7	.	.	TGTGCCAGCCCAGGTGGCTACGAGCAGTACTTC	CASPGGYEQYF
TRBV5-1	TRBJ2-7	TRBD1	.	TGCGCCAGCGGCCGGGGACAGGGTAGCGACGAGCAGTACTTC	CASGRGQGSDEQYF
TRBV12-5	TRBJ1-2	TRBD1	.	TGTGCTAGTGGTTTGATCCCGTCGGGACAGGGTGTCTCTGGCTACACCTTC	CASGLIPSGQGVSGYTF
TRBV2	TRBJ1-1	.	.	TGTGCCAGCAGTGGAGAGAGGAACACTGAAGCTTTCTTT	CASSGERNTEAFF
TRBV6-5	TRBJ1-1	.	.	TGTGCCAGCAGTTACTCGGTGGCCAGTTTGAACACTGAAGCTTTCTTT	CASSYSVASLNTEAFF
TRBV5-1	TRBJ1-2	TRBD1	.	TGCGCCAGCAGCTCGGGACAGCTAAACTATGGCTACACCTTC	CASSSGQLNYGYTF
TRBV2	TRBJ2-7	TRBD1	few	TGTGCCAGCAGGGATGGACAGGGCTTTAGCGAGCAGTACTTC	CASRDGQGFSEQYF
TRBV7-9	TRBJ1-1	TRBD1	.	TGTGCCAGCAGCCCGGGGACAGGACAGAACACTGAAGCTTTCTTT	CASSPGTGQNTEAFF
TRBV29-1	TRBJ1-5	.	.	TGCAGCGTATCTGACGGGGGCAATCAGCCCCAGCATTTT	CSVSDGGNQPQHF
TRBV18	TRBJ2-7	.	.	TGTGCCAGCTCACCAGGACTCGGGTCTAGCGTGTCCTACGAGCAGTACTTC	CASSPGLGSSVSYEQYF
TRBV27	TRBJ1-3	TRBD1	.	TGTGCCAGCAGTACACAGGGGAAAGCCATATATTTT	CASSTQGKAIYF
TRBV29-1	TRBJ1-5	.	few	TGCAGCGTTCAAAATAGCAATCAGCCCCAGCATTTT	CSVQNSNQPQHF
TRBV2	TRBJ1-4	.	.	TGTGCCAGCAGTGAATCTCTACAGACCCATAATGAAAAACTGTTTTTT	CASSESLQTHNEKLFF
TRBV7-9	TRBJ1-5	.	.	TGTGCCAGCAGCTTAGGAGGGCAGCCCCAGCATTTT	CASSLGGQPQHF
TRBV7-7	TRBJ1-1	.	.	TGTGCTAGCAGCCTCACAGAGAACACTGAAGCTTTCTTT	CASSLTENTEAFF
TRBV6-5	TRBJ1-1	TRBD1	.	TGTGCCAGCAGTCCAATGGGGACAGGGTTGACTGAAGCTTTCTTT	CASSPMGTGLTEAFF
TRBV4-3	TRBJ2-7	.	many	TGCGCCAGCAGCCTCACTCAAAGGGGCGAGCAGTACTTC	CASSLTQRGEQYF
TRBV6-5	TRBJ1-1	.	.	TGTGCCAGTGCCCGGGGGGTTCAGACTGAAGCTTTCTTT	CASARGVQTEAFF
TRBV10-3	TRBJ2-5	TRBD1	.	TGTGCCATCTCTGGACAGGATCAAGAGACCCAGTACTTC	CAISGQDQETQYF
TRBV3-1/TRBV3-2	TRBJ1-1	TRBD1	.	TGTGCCAGCAGCCCGTGGACAGGGGGGGCGAACACTGAAGCTTTCTTT	CASSPWTGGANTEAFF
TRBV5-5	TRBJ2-5	TRBD2	.	TGTGCCAGCAGCGGGGGGACTAGGGGAGAGACCCAGTACTTC	CASSGGTRGETQYF
TRBV2	TRBJ2-1	TRBD2	.	TGTGCCAGCAGTAAGGGACTAGCGGGATTAGTCTATGAGCAGTTCTTC	CASSKGLAGLVYEQFF
TRBV11-3	TRBJ2-7	.	.	TGTGCCAGCAGGCAACGGGACTCCGCCTACGAGCAGTACTTC	CASRQRDSAYEQYF
TRBV5-1	TRBJ1-5	.	.	TGCGCCAGCAGCTACCGAGGGTACACGGATAGCAATCAGCCCCAGCATTTT	CASSYRGYTDSNQPQHF
TRBV9	TRBJ1-2	TRBD1	.	TGTGCCAGCAGTAAAACCGGGACAGGGGTCTATGGCTACACCTTC	CASSKTGTGVYGYTF
TRBV2	TRBJ2-2	TRBD1	.	TGTGCCAGCAGTGGTCAGGACAGGGGCACCGGGGAGCTGTTTTTT	CASSGQDRGTGELFF
TRBV11-3	TRBJ2-2	TRBD1	.	TGTGCCAGCAGCTTAGCGGGACAGGGGGCGAACACCGGGGAGCTGTTTTTT	CASSLAGQGANTGELFF
TRBV24-1	TRBJ1-2	.	.	TGTGCCACCAGTCGACGAGGATCGGGTGGCTACACCTTC	CATSRRGSGGYTF
TRBV20-1	TRBJ2-5	.	.	TGCAGTGCGTTAGCGTGGCAGACCCAGTACTTC	CSALAWQTQYF
TRBV28	TRBJ1-1	.	.	TGTGCCAGCAGTCCCCCAGACAGGAACACTGAAGCTTTCTTT	CASSPPDRNTEAFF
TRBV28	TRBJ1-1	.	.	TGTGCCACGAGACAGGACAACACTGAAGCTTTCTTT	CATRQDNTEAFF
TRBV28	TRBJ1-1	.	once	TGTGCCAGCAGTACGAGCGGGGCGTTGAACACTGAAGCTTTCTTT	CASSTSGALNTEAFF
TRBV6-5	TRBJ1-1	TRBD1	once	TGTGCCAGCAGTCAGACAGGGAAAGCTTTCTTT	CASSQTGKAFF
TRBV30	TRBJ1-6	TRBD1	.	TGTGCCTGGAGTAGTGACAGGGGAAATTCACCCCTCCACTTT	CAWSSDRGNSPLHF
TRBV11-3	TRBJ2-1	TRBD2	.	TGTGCCAGCAGCTTAGATTACGGGACTAGCGGGAGGCTCAATGAGCAGTTCTTC	CASSLDYGTSGRLNEQFF
TRBV20-1	TRBJ1-1	.	.	TGCAGTGGAACAGTTAACACTGAAGCTTTCTTT	CSGTVNTEAFF